This TCR beta chain appears in the sequencing data of a study of T cell repertoires in cytomegalovirus infection. CDR1 and CDR2 (germline): SGDLS, YYNGEE. The CDR3 is made up of 12 amino acids. In regard to this clonotype: The junction does not match germline at one end; this may be a read error.

MiXCR, run by TCRdb on the reads, gives a single entry per CDR3 protein. The sample contains approximately 500,000 distinct CDR3 sequences, approximately 16% of which appear only once. This TCR was recovered from a human donor in good health (CMV status not recorded). Some clones in this sample may be carry-over from other donors' samples. The chain employs TRBV9 and TRBJ1-2, with D maybe TRBD1 (6 bases). The sequenced sample consisted of CD8+ T cells from PBMCs. CDR3 sequence reads: CASSVAGGGVLF. The CDR3 DNA reads TGTGCCAGCAGCGTAGCTGGAGGGGGAGTTCTCTTC.